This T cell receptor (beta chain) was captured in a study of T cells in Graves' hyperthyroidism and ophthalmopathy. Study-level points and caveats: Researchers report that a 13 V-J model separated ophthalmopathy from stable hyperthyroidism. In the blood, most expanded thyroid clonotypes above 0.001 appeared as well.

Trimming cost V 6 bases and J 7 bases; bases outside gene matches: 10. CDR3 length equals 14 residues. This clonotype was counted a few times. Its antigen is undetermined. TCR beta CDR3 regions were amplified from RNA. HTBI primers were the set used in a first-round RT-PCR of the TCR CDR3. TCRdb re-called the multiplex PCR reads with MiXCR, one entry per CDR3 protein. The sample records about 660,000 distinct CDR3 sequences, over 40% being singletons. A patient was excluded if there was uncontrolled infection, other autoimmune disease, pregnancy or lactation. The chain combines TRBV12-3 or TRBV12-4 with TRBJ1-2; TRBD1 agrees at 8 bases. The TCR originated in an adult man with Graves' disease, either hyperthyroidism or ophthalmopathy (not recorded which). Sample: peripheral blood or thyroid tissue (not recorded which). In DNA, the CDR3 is TGTGCCAGCAGCCGAGGTCAGGGGGCGGGTGGCTACACCTTC. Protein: CASSRGQGAGGYTF.